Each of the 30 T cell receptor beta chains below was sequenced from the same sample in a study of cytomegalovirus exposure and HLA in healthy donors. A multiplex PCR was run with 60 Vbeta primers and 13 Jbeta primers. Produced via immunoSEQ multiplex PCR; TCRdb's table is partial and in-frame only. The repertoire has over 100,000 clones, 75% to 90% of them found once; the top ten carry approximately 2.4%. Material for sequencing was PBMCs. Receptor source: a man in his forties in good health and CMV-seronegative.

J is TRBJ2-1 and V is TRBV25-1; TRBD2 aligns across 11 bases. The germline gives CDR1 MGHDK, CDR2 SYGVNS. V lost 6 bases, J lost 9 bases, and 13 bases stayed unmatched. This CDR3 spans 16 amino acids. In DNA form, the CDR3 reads TGTGCCAGCAGCACTGCTTTAGCGGGGGGGTGGGGTGAGCAGTTCTTC. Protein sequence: CASSTALAGGWGEQFF.

The DNA for the CDR3 is TGTGCCACCATCGGACAGGGCTACGAGCAGTACTTC. Encoded protein: CATIGQGYEQYF. The chain couples TRBV19 to TRBJ2-7; 8 bases are a match to TRBD1. The ends lost 10 bases at V and 3 bases at J; junction bases unmatched: 5. The CDR3 contains 12 residues. Germline V gene sequence: CDR1 LNHDA, CDR2 SQIVND (reference sequence).

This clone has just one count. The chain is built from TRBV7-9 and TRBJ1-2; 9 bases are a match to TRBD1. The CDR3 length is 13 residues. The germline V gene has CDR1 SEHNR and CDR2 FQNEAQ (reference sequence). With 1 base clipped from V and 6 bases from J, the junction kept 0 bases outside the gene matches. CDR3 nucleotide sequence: TGTGCCAGCAGCTTAGGGACAGGGGATGGCTACACCTTC. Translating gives CASSLGTGDGYTF. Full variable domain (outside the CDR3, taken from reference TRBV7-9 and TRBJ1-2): DTGVSQNPRHKITKRGQNVTFRCDPISEHNRLYWYRQTLGQGPEFLTYFQNEAQLEKSRLLSDRFSAERPKGSFSTLEIQRTEQGDSAMYLCASSLGTGDGYTFGSGTRLTVV.

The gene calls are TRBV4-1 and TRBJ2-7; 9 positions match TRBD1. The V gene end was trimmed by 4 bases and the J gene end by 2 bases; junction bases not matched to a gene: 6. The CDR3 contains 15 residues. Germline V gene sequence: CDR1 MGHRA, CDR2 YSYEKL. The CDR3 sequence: CASSPGTGKTYEQYF. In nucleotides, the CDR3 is TGCGCCAGCAGCCCGGGGACAGGGAAAACCTACGAGCAGTACTTC.

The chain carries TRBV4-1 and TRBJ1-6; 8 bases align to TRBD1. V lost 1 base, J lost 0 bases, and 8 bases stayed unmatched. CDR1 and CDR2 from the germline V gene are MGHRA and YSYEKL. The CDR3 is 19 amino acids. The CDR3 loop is CASSQGRQGLSSYNSPLHF. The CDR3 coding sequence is TGCGCCAGCAGCCAAGGGCGACAGGGGCTGAGCTCCTATAATTCACCCCTCCACTTT.

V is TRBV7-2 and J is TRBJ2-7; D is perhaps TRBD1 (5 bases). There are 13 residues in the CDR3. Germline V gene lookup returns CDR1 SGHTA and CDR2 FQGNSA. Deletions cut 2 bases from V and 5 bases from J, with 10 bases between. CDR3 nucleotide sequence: TGTGCCAGCAGCTTAATCAGGGCCGACGAGCAGTACTTC. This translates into CASSLIRADEQYF.

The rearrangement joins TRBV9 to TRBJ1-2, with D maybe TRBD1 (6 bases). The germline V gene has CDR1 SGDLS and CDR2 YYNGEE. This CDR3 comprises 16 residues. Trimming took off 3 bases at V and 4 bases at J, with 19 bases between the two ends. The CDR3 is CASSGEGTGKFYGYTF. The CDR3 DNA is TGTGCCAGCAGCGGAGAGGGAACAGGGAAGTTCTATGGCTACACCTTC.

CDR3 region: CASRQRDRLTEAFF. The CDR3 DNA sequence: TGTGCCAGTAGACAAAGAGACAGGCTCACTGAAGCTTTCTTT. The rearrangement links TRBV19 to TRBJ1-1; tentatively, D is TRBD1 (6 bases). Trimming stripped 6 bases from V and 4 bases from J, with 15 bases between. Germline assignment: CDR1 LNHDA and CDR2 SQIVND (reference sequence). This CDR3 comprises 14 residues.

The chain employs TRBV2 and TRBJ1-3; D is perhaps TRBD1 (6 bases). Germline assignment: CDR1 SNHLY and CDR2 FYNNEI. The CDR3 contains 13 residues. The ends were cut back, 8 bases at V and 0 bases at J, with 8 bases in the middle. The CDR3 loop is CASLDSSGNTIYF. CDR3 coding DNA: TGTGCCAGCCTGGACAGCTCTGGAAACACCATATATTTT.

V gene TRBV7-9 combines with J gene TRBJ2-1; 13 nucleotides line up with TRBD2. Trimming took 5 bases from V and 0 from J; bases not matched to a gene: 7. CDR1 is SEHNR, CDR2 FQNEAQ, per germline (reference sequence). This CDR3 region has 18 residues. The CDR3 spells CASSRTSGGSSSYNEQFF. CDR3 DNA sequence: TGTGCCAGCAGCCGGACTAGCGGGGGTTCGAGCTCCTACAATGAGCAGTTCTTC. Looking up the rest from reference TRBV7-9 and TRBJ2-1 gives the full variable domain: DTGVSQNPRHKITKRGQNVTFRCDPISEHNRLYWYRQTLGQGPEFLTYFQNEAQLEKSRLLSDRFSAERPKGSFSTLEIQRTEQGDSAMYLCASSRTSGGSSSYNEQFFGPGTRLTVL.

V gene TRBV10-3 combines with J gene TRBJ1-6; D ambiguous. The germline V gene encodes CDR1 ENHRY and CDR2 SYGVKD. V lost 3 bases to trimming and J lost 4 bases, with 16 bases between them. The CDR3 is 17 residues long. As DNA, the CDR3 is TGTGCCATCAGTGATGGAGGTCGGCAGGAATATAATTCACCCCTCCACTTT. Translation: CAISDGGRQEYNSPLHF.

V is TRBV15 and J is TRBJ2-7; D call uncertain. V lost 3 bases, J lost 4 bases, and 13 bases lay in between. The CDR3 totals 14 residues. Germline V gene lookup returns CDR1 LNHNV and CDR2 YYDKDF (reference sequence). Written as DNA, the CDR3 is TGTGCCACCAGCAGCGGGTATCCTCTATACGAGCAGTACTTC. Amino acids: CATSSGYPLYEQYF.

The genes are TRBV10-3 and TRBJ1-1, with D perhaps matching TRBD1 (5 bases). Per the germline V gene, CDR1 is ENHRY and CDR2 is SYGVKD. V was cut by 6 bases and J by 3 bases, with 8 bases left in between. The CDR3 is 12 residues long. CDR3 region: CAIRGPDTEAFF. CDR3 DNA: TGTGCCATCAGGGGGCCCGACACTGAAGCTTTCTTT.

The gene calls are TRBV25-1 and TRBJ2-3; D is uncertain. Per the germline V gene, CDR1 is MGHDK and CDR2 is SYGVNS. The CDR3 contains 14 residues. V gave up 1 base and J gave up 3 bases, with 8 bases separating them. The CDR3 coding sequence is TGTGCCAGCAGTGAATTTAGTCTAACAGATACGCAGTATTTT. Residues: CASSEFSLTDTQYF.

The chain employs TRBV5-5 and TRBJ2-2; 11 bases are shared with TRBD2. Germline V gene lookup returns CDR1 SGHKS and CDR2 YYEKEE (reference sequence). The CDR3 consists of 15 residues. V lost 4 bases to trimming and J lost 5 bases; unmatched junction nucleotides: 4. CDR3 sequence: CASSKLAGDTGELFF. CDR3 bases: TGTGCCAGCAGCAAACTAGCGGGGGATACCGGGGAGCTGTTTTTT.

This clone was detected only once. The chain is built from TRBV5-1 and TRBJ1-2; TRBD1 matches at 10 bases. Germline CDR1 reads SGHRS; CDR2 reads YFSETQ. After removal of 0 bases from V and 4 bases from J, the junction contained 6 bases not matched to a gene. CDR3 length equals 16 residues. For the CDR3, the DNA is TGCGCCAGCAGCTTGGCGGGACAGGGGACCATCTATGGCTACACCTTC. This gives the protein CASSLAGQGTIYGYTF. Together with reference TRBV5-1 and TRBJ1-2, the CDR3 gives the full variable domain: KAGVTQTPRYLIKTRGQQVTLSCSPISGHRSVSWYQQTPGQGLQFLFEYFSETQRNKGNFPGRFSGRQFSNSRSEMNVSTLELGDSALYLCASSLAGQGTIYGYTFGSGTRLTVV.

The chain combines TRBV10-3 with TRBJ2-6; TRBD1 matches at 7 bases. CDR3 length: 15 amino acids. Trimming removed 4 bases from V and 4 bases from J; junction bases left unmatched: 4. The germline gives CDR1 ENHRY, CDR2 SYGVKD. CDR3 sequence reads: CAISAGQAGANVLTF. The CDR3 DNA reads TGTGCCATCAGTGCAGGACAGGCGGGGGCCAACGTCCTGACTTTC.

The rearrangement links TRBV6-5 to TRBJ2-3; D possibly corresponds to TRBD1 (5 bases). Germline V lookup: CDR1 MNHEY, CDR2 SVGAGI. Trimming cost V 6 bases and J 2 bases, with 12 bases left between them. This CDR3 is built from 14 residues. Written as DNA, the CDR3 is TGTGCCAGCAGAGCTTCAGGACACACAGATACGCAGTATTTT. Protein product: CASRASGHTDTQYF.

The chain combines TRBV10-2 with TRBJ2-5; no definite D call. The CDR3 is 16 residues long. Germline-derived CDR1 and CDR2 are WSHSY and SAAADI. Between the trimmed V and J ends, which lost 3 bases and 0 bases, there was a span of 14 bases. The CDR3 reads CASSDVFSLYQETQYF. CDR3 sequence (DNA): TGCGCCAGCAGTGACGTGTTCAGTCTCTACCAAGAGACCCAGTACTTC.

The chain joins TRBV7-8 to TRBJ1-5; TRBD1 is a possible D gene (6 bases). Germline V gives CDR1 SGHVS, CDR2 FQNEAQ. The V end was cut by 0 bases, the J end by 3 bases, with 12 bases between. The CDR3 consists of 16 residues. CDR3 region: CASSLAQGGNNQPQHF. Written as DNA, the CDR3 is TGTGCCAGCAGCTTAGCACAGGGCGGAAACAATCAGCCCCAGCATTTT. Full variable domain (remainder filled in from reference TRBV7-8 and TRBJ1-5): GAGVSQSPRYKVAKRGQDVALRCDPISGHVSLFWYQQALGQGPEFLTYFQNEAQLDKSGLPSDRFFAERPEGSVSTLKIQRTQQEDSAVYLCASSLAQGGNNQPQHFGDGTRLSIL.

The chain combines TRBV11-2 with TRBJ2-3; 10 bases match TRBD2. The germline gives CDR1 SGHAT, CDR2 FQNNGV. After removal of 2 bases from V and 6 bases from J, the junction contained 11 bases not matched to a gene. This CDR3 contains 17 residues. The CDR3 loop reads CASSLRGQRGGGDTQYF. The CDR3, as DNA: TGTGCCAGCAGCTTAAGGGGCCAGCGGGGGGGCGGGGATACGCAGTATTTT.

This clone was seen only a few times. The DNA of the CDR3 is TGTGCCAGCTCACCGTCGGGACAGGGTCTACCCCTCCACTTT. This encodes CASSPSGQGLPLHF. The rearrangement uses TRBV18 and TRBJ1-6; 9 bases align to TRBD1. The CDR3 runs to 14 residues. Germline CDR1 reads KGHSH; CDR2 reads LQKENI. V trimming: 3 bases; J trimming: 12 bases; junction bases outside the gene matches: 6.

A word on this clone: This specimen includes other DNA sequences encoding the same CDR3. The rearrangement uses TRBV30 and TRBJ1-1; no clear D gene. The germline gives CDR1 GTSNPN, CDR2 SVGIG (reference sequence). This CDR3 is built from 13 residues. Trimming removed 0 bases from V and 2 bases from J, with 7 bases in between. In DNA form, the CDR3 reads TGTGCCTGGAGTGTAGGAGGAAACACTGAAGCTTTCTTT. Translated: CAWSVGGNTEAFF.

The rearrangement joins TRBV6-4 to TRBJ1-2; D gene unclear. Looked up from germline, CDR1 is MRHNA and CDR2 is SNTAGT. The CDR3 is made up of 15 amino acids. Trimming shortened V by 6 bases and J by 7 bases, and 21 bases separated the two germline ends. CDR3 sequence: CASRREPQATGGYTF. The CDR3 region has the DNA TGTGCCAGCAGGAGGGAACCTCAGGCGACGGGTGGCTACACCTTC.

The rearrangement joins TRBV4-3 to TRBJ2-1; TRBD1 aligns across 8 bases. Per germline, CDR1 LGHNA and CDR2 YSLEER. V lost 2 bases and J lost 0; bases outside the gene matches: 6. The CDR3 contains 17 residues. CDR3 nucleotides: TGCGCCAGCAGCCAATCCCCCGGGACAGGCTCCTACAATGAGCAGTTCTTC. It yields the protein CASSQSPGTGSYNEQFF.

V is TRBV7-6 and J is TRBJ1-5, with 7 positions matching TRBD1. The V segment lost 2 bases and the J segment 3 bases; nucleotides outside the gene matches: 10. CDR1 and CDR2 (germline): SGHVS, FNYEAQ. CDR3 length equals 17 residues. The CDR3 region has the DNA TGTGCCAGCAGCTTATTACCGACAGGGAATCCCAATCAGCCCCAGCATTTT. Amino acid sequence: CASSLLPTGNPNQPQHF. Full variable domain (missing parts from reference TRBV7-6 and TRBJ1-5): GAGVSQSPRYKVTKRGQDVALRCDPISGHVSLYWYRQALGQGPEFLTYFNYEAQQDKSGLPNDRFSAERPEGSISTLTIQRTEQRDSAMYRCASSLLPTGNPNQPQHFGDGTRLSIL.

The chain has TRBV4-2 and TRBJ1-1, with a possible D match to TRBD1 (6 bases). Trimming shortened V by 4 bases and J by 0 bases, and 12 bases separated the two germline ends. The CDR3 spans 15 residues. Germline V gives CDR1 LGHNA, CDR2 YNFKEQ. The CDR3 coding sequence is TGTGCCAGCAGCCCGGCACAGGGCCTGAACACTGAAGCTTTCTTT. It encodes CASSPAQGLNTEAFF.

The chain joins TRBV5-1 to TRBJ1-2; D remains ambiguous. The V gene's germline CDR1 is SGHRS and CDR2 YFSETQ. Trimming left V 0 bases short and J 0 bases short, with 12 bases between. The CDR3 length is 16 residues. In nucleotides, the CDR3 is TGCGCCAGCAGCTTGGACGGTTACCGAGCTAACTATGGCTACACCTTC. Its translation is CASSLDGYRANYGYTF.

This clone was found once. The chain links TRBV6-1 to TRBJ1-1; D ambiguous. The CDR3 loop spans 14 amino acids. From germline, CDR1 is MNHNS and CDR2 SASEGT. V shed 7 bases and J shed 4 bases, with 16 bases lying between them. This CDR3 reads CASKREPAGTEAFF. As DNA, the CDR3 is TGTGCCAGCAAACGGGAGCCAGCGGGCACTGAAGCTTTCTTT.

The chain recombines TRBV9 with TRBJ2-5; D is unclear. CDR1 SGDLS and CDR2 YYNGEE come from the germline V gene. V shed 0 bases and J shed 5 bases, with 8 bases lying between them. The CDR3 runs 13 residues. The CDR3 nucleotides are TGTGCCAGCAGCGTAGGTAGCCACGAGACCCAGTACTTC. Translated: CASSVGSHETQYF. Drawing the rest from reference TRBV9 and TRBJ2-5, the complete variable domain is DSGVTQTPKHLITATGQRVTLRCSPRSGDLSVYWYQQSLDQGLQFLIQYYNGEERAKGNILERFSAQQFPDLHSELNLSSLELGDSALYFCASSVGSHETQYFGPGTRLLVL.